The 21 T cell receptor beta chains presented below share a single source sample, sequenced in a study of shared clonotypes between healthy human individuals. Libraries were prepared by immunoSEQ multiplex PCR; TCRdb keeps only in-frame clonotypes and omits some of them. The sample yields around 1 million clones, 76% seen once. Source material: memory CD4+ T cells sorted from blood. Subset defined: CD45RA-negative fraction. Every receptor here comes from a man aged 18-30 years in good health.

This sequence joins TRBV5-1 and TRBJ2-7; 9 bases map to TRBD2. The CDR3 totals 14 residues. Germline loops: CDR1 SGHRS, CDR2 YFSETQ. The junction had 3 bases not matched to a gene; V was cut back by 1 base and J by 4 bases. DNA for the CDR3: TGCGCCAGCAGCTTGAGTAGCGGGAGTTACGAGCAGTACTTC. Amino acid sequence: CASSLSSGSYEQYF. Filled out from reference TRBV5-1 and TRBJ2-7, the complete variable domain reads KAGVTQTPRYLIKTRGQQVTLSCSPISGHRSVSWYQQTPGQGLQFLFEYFSETQRNKGNFPGRFSGRQFSNSRSEMNVSTLELGDSALYLCASSLSSGSYEQYFGPGTRLTVT.

Of note for this clone: Other DNA sequences in the sample encode the same CDR3. This chain uses TRBV18 with TRBJ2-2; 8 positions match TRBD2. V shed 0 bases and J 1 base; nucleotides not matched to a gene: 1. The CDR3 covers 16 residues. Looked up from germline, CDR1 is KGHSH and CDR2 is LQKENI. The CDR3 reads CASSPPAGGNTGELFF. The CDR3 DNA sequence: TGTGCCAGCTCACCACCGGCGGGGGGGAACACCGGGGAGCTGTTTTTT.

The J gene is TRBJ2-1, the V gene TRBV5-1, with D perhaps TRBD2 (6 bases). Trimming shortened V by 4 bases and J by 4 bases, and 12 bases separated the two germline ends. This CDR3 is built from 14 residues. CDR1 and CDR2 from the germline V gene are SGHRS and YFSETQ. Written as DNA, the CDR3 is TGCGCCAGCAGCACCTCTAGCGTATACAATGAGCAGTTCTTC. This codes for CASSTSSVYNEQFF.

The chain employs TRBV30 and TRBJ2-3; 7 bases agree with TRBD2. CDR3 length: 14 amino acids. The V segment lost 2 bases and the J segment 1 base; nucleotides outside the gene matches: 3. Germline V CDR1 and CDR2: GTSNPN, SVGIG (reference sequence). The CDR3 bases are TGTGCCTGGAGTCCAAGCGGGGGCACAGATACGCAGTATTTT. Translating gives CAWSPSGGTDTQYF.

Note on this clone: Given a far larger clone just one base away, this is likely a sequencing read error. Different DNA sequences within this sample yield the same CDR3. This rearrangement joins TRBV11-3 to TRBJ2-6, with D perhaps being TRBD1 or TRBD2 (5 bases each). Germline V gene sequence: CDR1 SGHNT, CDR2 YENEEA. Trimming removed 0 bases from V and 0 bases from J, with 6 bases in between. CDR3 length equals 16 residues. In DNA form, the CDR3 reads TGTGCCAGCAGCTTAGATGGGGGCTCTGGGGCCAACGTCCTGACTTTC. Its protein product is CASSLDGGSGANVLTF. The full variable domain, in which reference TRBV11-3 and TRBJ2-6 provide the parts outside the CDR3, is EAGVVQSPRYKIIEKKQPVAFWCNPISGHNTLYWYLQNLGQGPELLIRYENEEAVDDSQLPKDRFSAERLKGVDSTLKIQPAELGDSAVYLCASSLDGGSGANVLTFGAGSRLTVL.

CDR3 bases: TGTGCCAGCAACAGGGGTGGGGAGACCCAGTACTTC. Its protein is CASNRGGETQYF. V is TRBV2 and J is TRBJ2-5; 7 bases align to TRBD1. Germline V gene data show CDR1 as SNHLY and CDR2 as FYNNEI. The CDR3 contains 12 residues. With 7 bases clipped from V and 5 bases from J, the junction kept 4 bases outside the gene matches.

The genes are TRBV7-8 and TRBJ2-3; D might be TRBD1 or TRBD2, each matching 6 bases. The V end was cut by 5 bases, the J end by 2 bases, with 20 bases between. The length of the CDR3 is 17 residues. The germline gives CDR1 SGHVS, CDR2 FQNEAQ. This CDR3 is CASSQHSAGTYTDTQYF. The CDR3 coding sequence is TGTGCCAGCAGCCAACACAGTGCGGGGACATACACAGATACGCAGTATTTT.

V is TRBV28 and J is TRBJ2-6; no reliable D call. The CDR3 runs 17 residues. Trimming stripped 6 bases from V and 0 bases from J, with 15 bases between. The germline V gene has CDR1 MDHEN and CDR2 SYDVKM. The DNA for the CDR3 is TGTGCCAGCAGCGACTGGACGGGCCGCTCTGGGGCCAACGTCCTGACTTTC. Translated: CASSDWTGRSGANVLTF.

The chain uses TRBV30 and TRBJ2-7; the match to TRBD1 covers 12 bases. Germline values: CDR1 GTSNPN, CDR2 SVGIG (reference sequence). CDR3 length equals 14 residues. Trimming cost V 4 bases and J 5 bases; bases outside gene matches: 6. DNA of the CDR3: TGTGCCTGGACGCCGGGACAGGGGGCCGACGAGCAGTACTTC. As protein: CAWTPGQGADEQYF.

The V call is TRBV7-9, the J call TRBJ2-7, with a tentative D call TRBD2 (5 bases). In germline, CDR1 is SEHNR, CDR2 FQNEAQ (reference sequence). The CDR3 runs to 14 residues. V was cut by 1 base and J by 6 bases, with 13 bases left in between. For the CDR3, the DNA is TGTGCCAGCAGCTTAGTTGGTGGCCGGGGCGAGCAGTACTTC. This encodes CASSLVGGRGEQYF. Full variable domain (remainder filled in from reference TRBV7-9 and TRBJ2-7): DTGVSQNPRHKITKRGQNVTFRCDPISEHNRLYWYRQTLGQGPEFLTYFQNEAQLEKSRLLSDRFSAERPKGSFSTLEIQRTEQGDSAMYLCASSLVGGRGEQYFGPGTRLTVT.

The chain uses TRBV28 and TRBJ1-6; maybe TRBD1 (5 bases). Trimming took off 6 bases at V and 13 bases at J, with 13 bases between the two ends. The CDR3 is made up of 12 amino acids. The germline gives CDR1 MDHEN, CDR2 SYDVKM. The CDR3 reads CASSVRGEPLHF. CDR3 DNA sequence: TGTGCCAGCAGCGTTCGGGGGGAGCCCCTCCACTTT.

Only one count was recorded for this clone. The chain links TRBV2 to TRBJ2-2; TRBD2 is a possible D gene (6 bases). CDR1 SNHLY and CDR2 FYNNEI come from the germline V gene. The CDR3 is 15 residues long. Trimming cost V 6 bases and J 0 bases, with 11 bases left between them. This CDR3 is CASSKDYTNTGELFF. The CDR3 DNA reads as TGTGCCAGCAGCAAGGACTATACGAACACCGGGGAGCTGTTTTTT.

CDR3 DNA: TGTGCCAGCAGCTCCGGGACCCTGGGGGGAAAACTGTTTTTT. Amino acids: CASSSGTLGGKLFF. The chain uses TRBV7-2 and TRBJ1-4; D may be TRBD1 (5 bases). The CDR3 runs to 14 residues. The V end was cut by 4 bases, the J end by 10 bases, with 16 bases between. Germline V lookup: CDR1 SGHTA, CDR2 FQGNSA.

The chain carries TRBV6-1 and TRBJ1-5, with TRBD1 matching over 8 bases. The CDR3 sequence is 13 residues long. V was pared by 8 bases and J by 4 bases, with 4 bases of the junction left unmatched. CDR1 and CDR2 (germline): MNHNS, SASEGT. The CDR3 loop reads CASLGQGNQPQHF. The CDR3 DNA reads TGTGCCAGCCTAGGACAGGGAAATCAGCCCCAGCATTTT.

This clone was detected once. This rearrangement joins TRBV7-2 to TRBJ2-5, with D possibly being TRBD2 (6 bases). Germline values: CDR1 SGHTA, CDR2 FQGNSA. This CDR3 has 15 residues. V dropped 1 base and J dropped 5 bases, with 14 bases sitting between them. The CDR3 nucleotides read TGTGCCAGCAGCTTAGGTCCGGGAGTGAGCGAGACCCAGTACTTC. Its translation is CASSLGPGVSETQYF.

This chain connects TRBV5-1 to TRBJ2-1, with D perhaps matching TRBD2 (5 bases). The CDR3 contains 15 residues. Germline V gene data show CDR1 as SGHRS and CDR2 as YFSETQ. Trimming cost V 0 bases and J 6 bases, with 13 bases left between them. CDR3 DNA sequence: TGCGCCAGCAGCTTGGGTCCGGGAATTTTCAATGAGCAGTTCTTC. Its protein is CASSLGPGIFNEQFF. The variable domain in full, completed from reference TRBV5-1 and TRBJ2-1, reads KAGVTQTPRYLIKTRGQQVTLSCSPISGHRSVSWYQQTPGQGLQFLFEYFSETQRNKGNFPGRFSGRQFSNSRSEMNVSTLELGDSALYLCASSLGPGIFNEQFFGPGTRLTVL.

This chain connects TRBV13 to TRBJ1-1; unclear D gene. The germline V gene has CDR1 PRHDT and CDR2 FYEKMQ (reference sequence). Trimming left V 6 bases short and J 4 bases short, with 12 bases between. This CDR3 has 13 residues. This chain's CDR3 is CASRIKYSTEAFF. In DNA, the CDR3 is TGTGCCAGCAGGATCAAGTATTCCACTGAAGCTTTCTTT.

CDR3 DNA sequence: TGTGCCAGCAGCTCACAATTGAGCACAGATACGCAGTATTTT. This gives the protein CASSSQLSTDTQYF. The V gene is TRBV5-4, the J gene TRBJ2-3; no reliable D call. The germline V gene encodes CDR1 SGHNT and CDR2 YYREEE (reference sequence). There are 14 residues in the CDR3. Trimming removed 3 bases from V and 0 bases from J, with 8 bases in between.

The chain is built from TRBV28 and TRBJ2-3; D not certain. With 11 bases removed from V and 0 bases from J, the gap between germline ends came to 12 bases. The CDR3 covers 13 residues. Germline-derived CDR1 and CDR2 are MDHEN and SYDVKM. CDR3 in amino acids: CALRKTSTDTQYF. The CDR3 bases are TGTGCCCTACGAAAGACTAGCACAGATACGCAGTATTTT. Full variable domain (outside the CDR3, taken from reference TRBV28 and TRBJ2-3): DVKVTQSSRYLVKRTGEKVFLECVQDMDHENMFWYRQDPGLGLRLIYFSYDVKMKEKGDIPEGYSVSREKKERFSLILESASTNQTSMYLCALRKTSTDTQYFGPGTRLTVL.

V and J are TRBV6-5 and TRBJ2-7; D perhaps matches TRBD2 (6 bases). CDR1 MNHEY and CDR2 SVGAGI come from the germline V gene. This CDR3 spans 15 amino acids. V was trimmed by 2 bases and J by 3 bases, leaving 14 bases between them. The DNA of the CDR3 is TGTGCCAGCAGTTACCGGAGGGGTGCGGGCTACGAGCAGTACTTC. This translates into CASSYRRGAGYEQYF.

This clone was observed a few times. The rearrangement links TRBV6-6 to TRBJ2-3; 8 positions match TRBD1. Germline lookup yields CDR1 MNHNY and CDR2 SVGAGI (reference sequence). The J segment lost 3 bases and the V segment lost 6 bases, leaving 5 bases of the junction unmatched. The CDR3 is 14 amino acids. CDR3 sequence: CASSPGQGTDTQYF. CDR3 sequence (DNA): TGTGCCAGCAGCCCTGGACAGGGTACAGATACGCAGTATTTT.